One T cell receptor (beta chain) is described in this entry. This record belongs to a study of blood T cell repertoires in COVID-19. Study-level background: In each case, the material was cDNA or gDNA derived from T cells, B-cell-depleted T cells, or PBMCs.

The CDR3 has 13 amino acids. Germline V CDR1 and CDR2: LNHDA, SQIVND (reference sequence). Trimming removed 6 bases from V and 2 bases from J, with 9 bases in between. Using immunoSEQ multiplex PCR, the repertoire was profiled, and TCRdb retains in-frame clones only, with some absent. The table shows 200,000 or so clones, with approximately 80% occurring only once. Specimen: PBMCs or T cells enriched from blood (not recorded which). The TCR comes from a man between 60 and 70 years old who had recovered from COVID-19. V gene TRBV19 combines with J gene TRBJ2-3, with a possible D match to TRBD1 (5 bases). For the CDR3, the DNA is TGTGCCAGTAGCGCAGGGTCCACAGATACGCAGTATTTT. Its protein is CASSAGSTDTQYF.